The 8 T cell receptor beta chains below come from one sample, sequenced in a study of T cells after posttransplantation cyclophosphamide. Libraries were prepared by immunoSEQ multiplex PCR; TCRdb keeps only in-frame clonotypes and omits some of them. The data hold under 10,000 clones, with 95% to 98% observed a single time. The naive gate required viable CD3+CD4+ or CD3+CD8+ cells with CCR7+CD45RA+CD45RO-CD95-CD27+CD28+ phenotype. Material for sequencing was naive CD4+ T cells sorted from PBMCs. All receptors come from a woman between 55 and 75 years old in good health, CMV-negative, and a related stem cell transplant donor.

The chain uses TRBV7-8 and TRBJ2-7; D may be TRBD2 (5 bases). The V gene's germline CDR1 is SGHVS and CDR2 FQNEAQ. The CDR3 loop spans 16 amino acids. V was pared by 3 bases and J by 0 bases, with 15 bases between. The CDR3, as DNA: TGTGCCAGCAGCTTCGGGGTCCGGGGAGACTCCTACGAGCAGTACTTC. Protein sequence: CASSFGVRGDSYEQYF.

V gene TRBV11-1 combines with J gene TRBJ1-1, with a tentative D call TRBD1 (5 bases). The CDR3 is 13 residues long. CDR1 is SGHAT and CDR2 is FQDESV in the germline V gene (reference sequence). The V end lost 5 bases, the J end lost 1 base, and 8 bases lay between the germline ends. The CDR3 DNA is TGTGCCAGCAGCGTGACAGAGAACACTGAAGCTTTCTTT. This translates into CASSVTENTEAFF.

CDR3 DNA: TGTGCCAGCAGCGTGCGGGACGGGTCGCAGTACTTC. Encoded protein: CASSVRDGSQYF. The gene calls are TRBV5-6 and TRBJ2-5; D possibly corresponds to TRBD2 (6 bases). Germline V lookup: CDR1 SGHDT, CDR2 YYEEEE. V was pared by 4 bases and J by 11 bases, with 15 bases between. The CDR3 has 12 residues.

V usage is TRBV7-8 and J usage is TRBJ2-5, with TRBD2 as a possible D gene (5 bases). The J call is uncertain, as TRBJ2-7 better fits the DNA end. Germline CDR1 and CDR2: SGHVS and FQNEAQ. The CDR3 consists of 17 residues. CDR3 bases: TGTGCCAGCAGCTTAGATGGGGTTCTGGTCCTAGCTTACGAGCAGTACTTC. Its translation is CASSLDGVLVLAYEQYF.

The genes are TRBV29-1 and TRBJ2-2; 10 positions agree with TRBD2. The ends lost 5 bases at V and 5 bases at J; junction bases unmatched: 8. Germline loops: CDR1 SQVTM, CDR2 ANQGSEA. This CDR3 has 15 residues. CDR3 loop: CSVKKREGFTGELFF. CDR3 sequence (DNA): TGCAGCGTTAAAAAGCGGGAGGGGTTTACCGGGGAGCTGTTTTTT.

The genes are TRBV23-1 and TRBJ2-5, with 7 bases that match TRBD2. TRBV23-1 is an ORF; its function is uncertain. The CDR3 contains 13 residues. Trimming took 4 bases from V and 1 from J; bases not matched to a gene: 0. This CDR3 is CASSREGQETQYF. The CDR3 DNA reads as TGCGCCAGCAGTCGGGAGGGCCAAGAGACCCAGTACTTC.

Here the CDR3 DNA reads TGTGCCAGTAGTATAGATTTAGCGGCAGACACCGGGGAGCTGTTTTTT. This gives the protein CASSIDLAADTGELFF. This chain uses TRBV19 with TRBJ2-2; D might be TRBD2 (6 bases). CDR1 and CDR2 from the germline V gene are LNHDA and SQIVND (reference sequence). This CDR3 comprises 16 residues. Trimming left V 0 bases short and J 3 bases short, with 11 bases between.

The V call is TRBV4-3, the J call TRBJ2-7; D is perhaps TRBD2 (5 bases). This CDR3 spans 15 amino acids. V lost 1 base, J lost 5 bases, and 15 bases lay in between. CDR1 is LGHNA and CDR2 is YSLEER in the germline V gene. The CDR3 DNA sequence: TGCGCCAGCAGCCAAGGTTTAGCGACACCCCACGAGCAGTACGTC. Translated: CASSQGLATPHEQYV.